Each of the 28 T cell receptor beta chains below was sequenced from the same sample in a study of pediatric ulcerative colitis. Sequencing was performed with immunoSEQ multiplex PCR; in TCRdb, only in-frame clones are kept and a portion is missing. The table lists tens of thousands of clones, approximately 87% of them singletons. Sequencing used blood. The receptors come from a boy younger than 18 with severe ulcerative colitis.

The V call is TRBV2, the J call TRBJ1-2; no clear D. Germline V lookup: CDR1 SNHLY, CDR2 FYNNEI. This CDR3 comprises 12 residues. The V end lost 1 base, the J end lost 8 bases, and 8 bases lay between the germline ends. This CDR3 is CASSEDLWGYTF. The CDR3 DNA is TGTGCCAGCAGTGAAGATCTGTGGGGCTACACCTTC.

The V gene is TRBV7-9, the J gene TRBJ1-5; D is unresolved. Germline lookup yields CDR1 SEHNR and CDR2 FQNEAQ (reference sequence). This CDR3 has 15 amino acids. Trimming left V 1 base short and J 6 bases short, with 13 bases between. CDR3 sequence reads: CASSLGFSVSQPQHF. The CDR3 DNA follows: TGTGCCAGCAGCTTAGGGTTCAGTGTGTCTCAGCCCCAGCATTTT.

This CDR3 reads CASSPGLAANEQFF. CDR3 in DNA: TGTGCCAGTAGTCCTGGACTAGCGGCCAATGAGCAGTTCTTC. This chain connects TRBV19 to TRBJ2-1; TRBD2 matches at 10 bases. Germline-derived CDR1 and CDR2 are LNHDA and SQIVND (reference sequence). V shed 5 bases and J 6 bases; nucleotides not matched to a gene: 4. The length of the CDR3 is 14 residues.

The chain combines TRBV4-2 with TRBJ1-5; D remains ambiguous. Germline V gives CDR1 LGHNA, CDR2 YNFKEQ. The CDR3 has 15 residues. V was clipped by 0 bases and J by 2 bases, with 8 bases between them. CDR3 DNA sequence: TGTGCCAGCAGCCAAGATACGGAGGGCAATCAGCCCCAGCATTTT. Translation gives CASSQDTEGNQPQHF.

The rearrangement uses TRBV11-2 and TRBJ2-7; D is undetermined. V shed 7 bases and J shed 2 bases, with 12 bases lying between them. There are 13 residues in the CDR3. Germline V CDR1 and CDR2: SGHAT, FQNNGV. Here the CDR3 DNA reads TGTGCCAGCACTGTAGGCCTTACCTACGAGCAGTACTTC. It codes for CASTVGLTYEQYF.

This clone was observed once. The J gene is TRBJ2-5, the V gene TRBV11-2; no firm D call. Germline V gene sequence: CDR1 SGHAT, CDR2 FQNNGV. Trimming shortened V by 5 bases and J by 1 base, and 14 bases separated the two germline ends. This CDR3 is built from 15 residues. In DNA, the CDR3 is TGTGCCAGCAGCCGAATGGGGTACTCCCAAGAGACCCAGTACTTC. Residues: CASSRMGYSQETQYF.

The CDR3 sequence is CASSQGTRDGETQYF. The CDR3 DNA follows: TGTGCCAGCAGCCAAGGGACCCGGGACGGAGAGACCCAGTACTTC. The chain couples TRBV9 to TRBJ2-5; D is possibly TRBD1 or TRBD2 (5 bases each). The CDR3 has 15 amino acids. CDR1 and CDR2 (germline): SGDLS, YYNGEE. V gave up 4 bases and J gave up 4 bases, with 17 bases separating them.

The rearrangement links TRBV6-5 to TRBJ2-1; D not certain. CDR3 length equals 13 residues. Per the germline V gene, CDR1 is MNHEY and CDR2 is SVGAGI. V dropped 6 bases and J dropped 8 bases, with 14 bases sitting between them. CDR3 in DNA: TGTGCCAGCAGCCCTCCCGGCAGATATGAGCAGTTCTTC. Encoded protein: CASSPPGRYEQFF.

The gene calls are TRBV9 and TRBJ2-1, with 8 bases identical to TRBD1. Germline loops: CDR1 SGDLS, CDR2 YYNGEE. V dropped 5 bases and J dropped 0; count of bases not matched to a gene: 4. There are 15 residues in the CDR3. The CDR3 bases are TGTGCCAGCAGTATTGACAGGGGCTCCTACAATGAGCAGTTCTTC. Translating gives CASSIDRGSYNEQFF. The entire variable domain, with the rest obtained from reference TRBV9 and TRBJ2-1, is as follows: DSGVTQTPKHLITATGQRVTLRCSPRSGDLSVYWYQQSLDQGLQFLIQYYNGEERAKGNILERFSAQQFPDLHSELNLSSLELGDSALYFCASSIDRGSYNEQFFGPGTRLTVL.

In regard to this clone: At one boundary the junction diverges from the germline segment, which might be a read error. The genes are TRBV11-2 and TRBJ2-7; D may be TRBD1 (5 bases). This CDR3 is built from 15 residues. Germline V gene sequence: CDR1 SGHAT, CDR2 FQNNGV. The DNA for the CDR3 is TGTGCCAGCAGATTAGATGGGGCCCGGTTCCACGAGCAGTACTTC. As protein: CASRLDGARFHEQYF.

This chain uses TRBV23-1 with TRBJ2-7; 9 nucleotides align to TRBD2. TRBV23-1 falls under the ORF class, with uncertain function. The CDR3 has 19 amino acids. V trimming: 3 bases; J trimming: 2 bases; junction bases outside the gene matches: 17. CDR3 in DNA: TGCGCCAGCAGTCAGCCACCCCGGGGCAGGCTAGCGGGACCCTACGAGCAGTACTTC. It encodes CASSQPPRGRLAGPYEQYF.

This chain joins TRBV7-8 and TRBJ2-1; D gene uncertain. V was trimmed by 8 bases and J by 4 bases, leaving 15 bases between them. This CDR3 contains 14 residues. Germline assignment: CDR1 SGHVS and CDR2 FQNEAQ. The CDR3 DNA is TGTGCCAGCCTTTTGCTCGGTCGGTACAATGAGCAGTTCTTC. Amino acids: CASLLLGRYNEQFF.

The V call is TRBV19, the J call TRBJ2-7; D gene unclear. The V gene lost 0 bases and the J gene lost 4 bases, with 13 bases spanning the gap. This CDR3 contains 15 residues. The germline V gene has CDR1 LNHDA and CDR2 SQIVND (reference sequence). The CDR3, as DNA: TGTGCCAGTAGTATAGATCTGTCGAACGGTTACGAGCAGTACTTC. This codes for CASSIDLSNGYEQYF.

The chain employs TRBV2 and TRBJ2-5, with 9 bases lining up with TRBD2. Germline-derived CDR1 and CDR2 are SNHLY and FYNNEI. The V segment lost 6 bases and the J segment 0 bases; nucleotides outside the gene matches: 5. CDR3 size: 15 residues. DNA of the CDR3: TGTGCCAGCAGCGGTACTAGCGGGTACCAAGAGACCCAGTACTTC. It translates to CASSGTSGYQETQYF.

This chain uses TRBV25-1 with TRBJ2-5, with TRBD1 matching over 9 bases. Germline CDR1 and CDR2: MGHDK and SYGVNS. V was pared by 5 bases and J by 4 bases, with 8 bases of the junction left unmatched. The CDR3 totals 15 residues. The CDR3 spells CASSLRPGQGETQYF. DNA for the CDR3: TGTGCCAGCAGTTTGCGCCCGGGACAGGGAGAGACCCAGTACTTC. The full variable domain, in which reference TRBV25-1 and TRBJ2-5 provide the parts outside the CDR3, is EADIYQTPRYLVIGTGKKITLECSQTMGHDKMYWYQQDPGMELHLIHYSYGVNSTEKGDLSSESTVSRIRTEHFPLTLESARPSHTSQYLCASSLRPGQGETQYFGPGTRLLVL.

This clone has only one observation. The V and J genes are TRBV7-3 and TRBJ1-1; 10 bases are a match to TRBD1. Germline V gives CDR1 SGHTA, CDR2 FQGTGA. The V gene end was trimmed by 5 bases and the J gene end by 3 bases; junction bases not matched to a gene: 6. This CDR3 contains 15 residues. CDR3 coding DNA: TGTGCCAGCAGCCCACGACAGGGGGCCTACACTGAAGCTTTCTTT. It translates to CASSPRQGAYTEAFF.

This chain joins TRBV4-3 and TRBJ2-7; D possibly matches TRBD1 or TRBD2 (5 bases each). The length of the CDR3 is 13 residues. Germline loops: CDR1 LGHNA, CDR2 YSLEER. The V end was cut by 4 bases, the J end by 4 bases, with 11 bases between. CDR3 residues: CASSLGVGYEQYF. In DNA, the CDR3 is TGCGCCAGCAGCCTGGGGGTAGGATACGAGCAGTACTTC.

This sequence joins TRBV6-5 and TRBJ1-2; D uncertain. CDR1 is MNHEY, CDR2 SVGAGI, per germline. The length of the CDR3 is 13 residues. The ends were cut back, 8 bases at V and 4 bases at J, with 14 bases in the middle. The CDR3 reads CASGPGVSYGYTF. The DNA of the CDR3 is TGTGCCAGCGGCCCCGGGGTGTCCTATGGCTACACCTTC.

The chain joins TRBV11-2 to TRBJ2-5; 13 nucleotides align to TRBD2. Per the germline V gene, CDR1 is SGHAT and CDR2 is FQNNGV. This CDR3 region has 19 residues. J was trimmed by 5 bases and V by 2 bases; bases with no gene match: 14. The DNA of the CDR3 is TGTGCCAGCAGCTTACTACTCACTAGCGGGAGGGCGAGTGCGGAGACCCAGTACTTC. It codes for CASSLLLTSGRASAETQYF.

The rearrangement uses TRBV4-1 and TRBJ2-7; TRBD1 might be the D (6 bases). CDR1 MGHRA and CDR2 YSYEKL come from the germline V gene. V gave up 2 bases and J gave up 1 base, with 6 bases separating them. The length of the CDR3 is 13 residues. CDR3 amino acids: CASSQQGSYEQYF. As DNA, the CDR3 is TGCGCCAGCAGCCAACAGGGGTCCTACGAGCAGTACTTC.

This clone was observed once. The rearrangement uses TRBV4-2 and TRBJ2-7; 7 nucleotides align to TRBD2. V lost 0 bases and J lost 2; bases outside the gene matches: 10. Germline CDR1 LGHNA, CDR2 YNFKEQ. The CDR3 is 17 residues long. This CDR3 is CASSQDRELAETYEQYF. The CDR3, as DNA: TGTGCCAGCAGCCAAGATCGTGAGCTAGCGGAGACCTACGAGCAGTACTTC.

This clone was recorded a few times. This chain uses TRBV7-9 with TRBJ2-7, with a tentative D call TRBD2 (5 bases). This CDR3 is built from 12 residues. CDR1 and CDR2 (germline): SEHNR, FQNEAQ (reference sequence). V lost 4 bases and J lost 9, with 13 bases in between. Here the CDR3 reads CASSSSDSLQYF. The DNA for the CDR3 is TGTGCCAGCAGCTCCTCGGACTCTTTGCAGTACTTC.

The gene calls are TRBV5-1 and TRBJ2-2; tentatively, D is TRBD1 (8 bases). The CDR3 is 15 residues long. The germline CDR1 and CDR2 sequences are SGHRS and YFSETQ. Deletions cut 6 bases from V and 3 bases from J, with 15 bases between. CDR3 coding DNA: TGCGCCAGCACGCGAACAGGGGGGGACACCGGGGAGCTGTTTTTT. This sequence encodes CASTRTGGDTGELFF.

The genes are TRBV5-4 and TRBJ2-3; D is unresolved. Germline CDR1 SGHNT, CDR2 YYREEE (reference sequence). V gave up 4 bases and J gave up 0 bases, with 12 bases separating them. This CDR3 has 15 residues. CDR3 sequence (DNA): TGTGCCAGCAGCACGGCAGGTAGCAGCACAGATACGCAGTATTTT. Encoded protein: CASSTAGSSTDTQYF.

V usage is TRBV5-1 and J usage is TRBJ2-2, with D hard to call. From germline, CDR1 is SGHRS and CDR2 YFSETQ. The CDR3 contains 13 residues. V was clipped by 6 bases and J by 4 bases, with 10 bases between them. The CDR3 spells CASTYGLTGELFF. CDR3 nucleotides: TGCGCCAGCACCTATGGGCTCACCGGGGAGCTGTTTTTT.

This chain uses TRBV5-8 with TRBJ1-2; no clear D gene. With 9 bases removed from V and 4 bases from J, the gap between germline ends came to 13 bases. This CDR3 region has 12 residues. The germline gives CDR1 SGHTS, CDR2 YDEGEE. CDR3 residues: CAIPKGVYGYTF. The DNA of the CDR3 is TGTGCCATCCCAAAGGGCGTCTATGGCTACACCTTC.

The chain recombines TRBV10-3 with TRBJ2-2; TRBD2 aligns across 11 bases. In germline, CDR1 is ENHRY, CDR2 SYGVKD. Unmatched junction bases numbered 2, after V lost 10 bases and J lost 1 base. The length of the CDR3 is 14 residues. The CDR3 spells CATGLAENTGELFF. The CDR3 coding sequence is TGTGCCACGGGACTAGCGGAGAACACCGGGGAGCTGTTTTTT.

Regarding this clone: In the same sample, other DNA sequences code for this CDR3. V usage is TRBV5-1 and J usage is TRBJ2-7; weak D call: TRBD1 (5 bases). The CDR3 runs 12 residues. Germline V gives CDR1 SGHRS, CDR2 YFSETQ. Trimming cost V 2 bases and J 4 bases, with 7 bases left between them. The chain's CDR3 is CASSFDSYEQYF. In DNA, the CDR3 is TGCGCCAGCAGCTTCGACAGTTACGAGCAGTACTTC.